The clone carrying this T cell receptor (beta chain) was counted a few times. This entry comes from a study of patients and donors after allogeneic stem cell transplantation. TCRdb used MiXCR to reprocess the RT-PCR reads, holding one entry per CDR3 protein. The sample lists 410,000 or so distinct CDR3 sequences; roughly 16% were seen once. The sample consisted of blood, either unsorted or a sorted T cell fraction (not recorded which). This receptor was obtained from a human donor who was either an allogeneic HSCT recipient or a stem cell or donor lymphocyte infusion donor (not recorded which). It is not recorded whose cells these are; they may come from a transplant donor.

CDR3 coding DNA: TGTGCCTGGACCACCCGGGTGAACCAGCCCCAGCATTTT. Protein product: CAWTTRVNQPQHF. This sequence joins TRBV30 and TRBJ1-5; D gene ambiguous. This CDR3 spans 13 amino acids. The V gene lost 4 bases and the J gene lost 7 bases, with 14 bases spanning the gap. The germline V gene encodes CDR1 GTSNPN and CDR2 SVGIG (reference sequence).